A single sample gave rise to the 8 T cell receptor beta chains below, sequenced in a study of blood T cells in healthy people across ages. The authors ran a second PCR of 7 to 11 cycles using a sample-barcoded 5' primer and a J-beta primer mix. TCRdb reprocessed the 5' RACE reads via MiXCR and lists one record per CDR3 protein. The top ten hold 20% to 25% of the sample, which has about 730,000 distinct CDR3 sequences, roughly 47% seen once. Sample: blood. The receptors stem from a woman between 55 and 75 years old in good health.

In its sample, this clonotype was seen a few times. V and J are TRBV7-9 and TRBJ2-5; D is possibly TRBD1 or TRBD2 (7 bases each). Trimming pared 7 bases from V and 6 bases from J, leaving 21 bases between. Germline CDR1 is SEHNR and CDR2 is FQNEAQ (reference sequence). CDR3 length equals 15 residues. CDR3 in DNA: TGTGCCAGCAATGAATACGGGACAGCGGGGAAGACCCAGTACTTC. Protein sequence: CASNEYGTAGKTQYF.

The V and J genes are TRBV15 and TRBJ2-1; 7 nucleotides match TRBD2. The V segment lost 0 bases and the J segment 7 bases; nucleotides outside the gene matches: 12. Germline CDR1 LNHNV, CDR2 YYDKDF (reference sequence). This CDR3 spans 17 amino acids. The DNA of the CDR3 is TGTGCCACCAGCAGAGATTTAGAGGGAGGGCCGGTGAATGAGCAGTTCTTC. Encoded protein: CATSRDLEGGPVNEQFF.

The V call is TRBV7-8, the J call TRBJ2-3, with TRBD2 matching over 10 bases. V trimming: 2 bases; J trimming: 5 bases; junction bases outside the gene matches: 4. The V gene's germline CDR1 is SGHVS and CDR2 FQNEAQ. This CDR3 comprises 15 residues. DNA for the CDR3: TGTGCCAGCAGCTTACTAGCGGGAGCAGGAGATACGCAGTATTTT. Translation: CASSLLAGAGDTQYF.

The CDR3 sequence: CAISESGAGGPDTQYF. The CDR3 DNA is TGTGCCATCAGTGAGTCGGGGGCGGGGGGCCCGGATACGCAGTATTTT. This rearrangement joins TRBV10-3 to TRBJ2-3, with 8 bases matching TRBD2. The CDR3 loop spans 16 amino acids. The germline CDR1 and CDR2 sequences are ENHRY and SYGVKD. V shed 0 bases, J shed 6 bases, and the junction held 8 bases outside the gene matches.

The CDR3: CASSLEVVVLAGDEQYF. The CDR3 nucleotides read TGCGCCAGCAGCTTGGAGGTAGTGGTACTAGCGGGGGACGAGCAGTACTTC. The chain recombines TRBV5-1 with TRBJ2-5; 11 nucleotides line up with TRBD2. The DNA end favors TRBJ2-7, so the J call may be wrong. The CDR3 has 17 amino acids. CDR1 and CDR2 from the germline V gene are SGHRS and YFSETQ.

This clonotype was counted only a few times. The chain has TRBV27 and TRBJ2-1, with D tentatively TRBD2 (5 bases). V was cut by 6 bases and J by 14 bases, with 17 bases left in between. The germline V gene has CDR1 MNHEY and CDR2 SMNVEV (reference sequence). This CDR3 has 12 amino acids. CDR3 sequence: CASSHSGNQEFF. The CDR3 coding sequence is TGTGCCAGCAGCCATTCCGGGAACCAGGAGTTCTTC.

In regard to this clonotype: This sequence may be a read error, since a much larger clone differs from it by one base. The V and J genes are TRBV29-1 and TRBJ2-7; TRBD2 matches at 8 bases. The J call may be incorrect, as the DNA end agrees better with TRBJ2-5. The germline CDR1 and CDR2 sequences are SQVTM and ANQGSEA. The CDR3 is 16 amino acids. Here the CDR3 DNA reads TGCAGCGTTCAGCAAACCCGGGGGGGCCTCCCAGAGACCCAGTACTTC. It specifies CSVQQTRGGLPETQYF.

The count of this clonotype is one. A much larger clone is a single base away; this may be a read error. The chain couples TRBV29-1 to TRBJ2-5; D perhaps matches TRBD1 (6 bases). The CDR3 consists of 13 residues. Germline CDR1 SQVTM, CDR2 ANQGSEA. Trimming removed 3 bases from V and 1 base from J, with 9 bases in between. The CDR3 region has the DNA TGCAGCGTTGATAGGGGGAGCCAAGAGACCCAGTACTTC. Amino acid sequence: CSVDRGSQETQYF.